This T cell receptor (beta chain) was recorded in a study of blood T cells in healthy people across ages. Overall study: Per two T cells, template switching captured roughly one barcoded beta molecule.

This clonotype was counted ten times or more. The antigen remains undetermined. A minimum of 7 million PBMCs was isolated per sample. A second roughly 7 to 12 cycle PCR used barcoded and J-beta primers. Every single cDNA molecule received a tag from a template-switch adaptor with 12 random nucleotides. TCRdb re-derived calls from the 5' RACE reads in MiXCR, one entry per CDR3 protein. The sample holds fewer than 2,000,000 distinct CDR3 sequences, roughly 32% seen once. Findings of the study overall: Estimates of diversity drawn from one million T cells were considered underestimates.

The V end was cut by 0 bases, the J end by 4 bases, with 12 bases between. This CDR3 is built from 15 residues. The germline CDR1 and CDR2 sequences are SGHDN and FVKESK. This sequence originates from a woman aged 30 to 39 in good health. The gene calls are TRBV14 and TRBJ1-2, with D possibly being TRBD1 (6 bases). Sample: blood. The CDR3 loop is CASSQDPGGVYGYTF. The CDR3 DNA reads TGTGCCAGCAGCCAAGATCCCGGGGGCGTCTATGGCTACACCTTC.